This T cell receptor beta chain was profiled in a study of cytomegalovirus exposure and HLA in healthy donors. Findings and limits, study-wide: By a later analysis, the bulk of CMV-associated TCR beta chains appeared HLA-restricted. Researchers left out some V segments, among them TRBV6-2 and TRBV6-3, as indistinguishable.

The PCR contained 60 Vbeta and 13 Jbeta primers. The assay was immunoSEQ multiplex PCR, and TCRdb's table has in-frame clones only and misses some. The sample yields 130,000 or so clones, around 77% seen once. This clone showed up just once. Its antigen is not identified. The V gene lost 1 base and the J gene lost 3 bases, with 16 bases spanning the gap. Germline lookup yields CDR1 SEHNR and CDR2 FQNEAQ (reference sequence). The CDR3 totals 16 residues. The chain is built from TRBV7-9 and TRBJ2-7, with a tentative D call TRBD2 (6 bases). The sequencing sample was made of PBMCs. The sequence derives from an older woman in good health and CMV-seronegative. The CDR3 DNA is TGTGCCAGCAGCTTAGAGTCCGGGAGTGGGCTCTACGAGCAGTACTTC. Protein sequence: CASSLESGSGLYEQYF.